The T cell receptor (beta chain) described here comes from a study of T cell responses to AZD1222 COVID-19 vaccine (dated by TCRdb to the early 2020s). Some background on the complete study: A total of approximately 230 trial participants underwent TCR sequencing, of whom 200 to 220 received two doses of AZD1222 and approximately 25 received two doses of the MenACWY control vaccine. Trial participants were enrolled into age subgroups of 18-55, 56-69 and 70-plus years, which contained 148, 28 and 57 TCR-sequenced participants, respectively. The research as a whole found: Because no samples from the day 14 peak response were available, repertoires could be characterized only after the peak T cell response. The 56-69-year group was small, and its depth increase did not reach significance, likely because of low power. After two AZD1222 doses, both the breadth and the depth of spike-specific TCRs were significantly higher than at day 0 and than in MenACWY recipients. Most participants were white British and females outnumbered males, and the authors suggested that clonal diversity may have been underestimated. Only six AZD1222 recipients were SARS-CoV-2 seropositive at baseline, limiting conclusions about previously exposed vaccinees. The vaccine-associated CD4 TCRs covered the entire spike protein, and the dominant responses fell in regions 160-218 and 743-854. Nearly half of unique spike-specific TCRs reportedly recognized epitopes outside regions mutated in the B.1.351 and B.1.1.7 variants.

The germline V gene (reference sequence) yields LGHDT for CDR1 and YNNKEL for CDR2. Trimming at the junction amounts to 0 bases on V and 6 bases on J, and the germline ends lie 12 bases apart. Including the terminal cysteine and phenylalanine, the CDR3 comprises 14 residues. Of the read, only the CDR3 DNA is kept; its 42 bases are in frame from base 1. The CDR3 regions of human TCRbeta chains were analyzed by immunosequencing. In the paper's pipeline: TCRs in the repertoires were matched against a reference library of SARS-CoV-2-specific TCRs that had been generated with the MIRA antigen-specificity platform. Breadth was defined as the fraction of unique TCRs that were SARS-CoV-2-associated, and depth was defined as the fraction of total T cells that were SARS-CoV-2-associated. Using the MIRA data, each spike-specific TCR was assigned both to the spike region to which the TCR was reactive and to a CD4 or CD8 class. Log10-transformed breadth and depth values were compared by one-way ANOVA with Sidak's multiple comparisons tests. TCRdb retrieved this table from immuneACCESS and kept in-frame rearrangements only. Not all clones are present; in checked studies, unresolved V genes account for under half, and no reason is known for the remainder. V, J and clone size are taken as reported in that table, and D and trimming were inferred from the DNA itself. The sample table shows approximately 110,000 clones, and around 90% are seen once. Of the sample, around 13% is held by the ten largest clones.

According to the study, the label for this sample's time point signals: baseline before first vaccination. Interpreted using the paper, the treatment or condition label stands for: meningococcal conjugate vaccine given as trial control. Vaccinee samples were obtained from the UK trials COV001 and COV002, which included a single-blind randomized controlled phase 2/3 trial of AZD1222 (ChAdOx1 nCoV-19) in healthy adults. Trial participant PBMC samples were collected at day 0 and day 28 after the second dose for TCRbeta chain sequencing. Note on this clone: The clone's antigen remains unknown. It has no much larger one-base neighbor in the sample; base qualities were not kept.

The sequenced sample was peripheral blood, obtained on day 0 of MenACWY control vaccination. The receptor's source is an adult in good health. Recombination joined TRBV3-1 (or the pseudogene TRBV3-2) with TRBJ2-7, with TRBD2 perhaps the D gene, on 7 matching bases. The sequence in DNA is TGTGCCAGCAGCCAAGAAGGGGGGACTACCGAGCAGTACTTC. Its translation is CASSQEGGTTEQYF.